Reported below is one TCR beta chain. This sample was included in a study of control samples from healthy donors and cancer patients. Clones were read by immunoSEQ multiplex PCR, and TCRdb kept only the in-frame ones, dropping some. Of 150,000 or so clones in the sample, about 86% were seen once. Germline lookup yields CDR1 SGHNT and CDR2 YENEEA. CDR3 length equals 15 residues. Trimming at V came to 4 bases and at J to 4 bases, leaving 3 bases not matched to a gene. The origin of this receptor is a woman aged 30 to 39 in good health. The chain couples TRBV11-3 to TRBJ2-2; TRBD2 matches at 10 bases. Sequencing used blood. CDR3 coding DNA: TGTGCCAGCAGCTCAGGACTAGCGGCCACCGGGGAGCTGTTTTTT. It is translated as CASSSGLAATGELFF. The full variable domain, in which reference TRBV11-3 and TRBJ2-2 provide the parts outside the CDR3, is EAGVVQSPRYKIIEKKQPVAFWCNPISGHNTLYWYLQNLGQGPELLIRYENEEAVDDSQLPKDRFSAERLKGVDSTLKIQPAELGDSAVYLCASSSGLAATGELFFGEGSRLTVL.